This paragraph covers one TCR beta chain sequence. Source study methods: Reference gene primer amplification gave nucleated cell count estimates. Using immunoSEQ multiplex PCR, the repertoire was profiled, and TCRdb retains in-frame clones only, with some absent. The DNA gave D and trimming, while V, J and clone size come from that table. The data contain 150,000 to 200,000 clones, over 75% of them singletons. Participant reports of clinical history set cohort assignment. Germline trimming cut 4 bases from V and 4 bases from J; bases unmatched to any gene: 4. Germline V gene sequence: CDR1 SGHTA, CDR2 FQGNSA. The CDR3 runs 14 residues. The source of the sample is a study of blood T cell repertoires in COVID-19.

Sequenced sample: PBMCs or T cells enriched from blood (not recorded which). This chain connects TRBV7-2 to TRBJ2-3, with 8 bases identical to TRBD1. The source is a woman younger than 30 who had recovered from COVID-19. The CDR3 region has the DNA TGTGCCAGCAGCTCACGGACAGGGCCAGATACGCAGTATTTT. Its translation: CASSSRTGPDTQYF.